A single TCR beta chain is shown here with its context. Antigen specificity is unknown. This sample was taken from a study of beta chain features in type 1 diabetes. One heparinised blood draw, averaging about 120 mL, came from each donor. Germline CDR1 reads SGHKS; CDR2 reads YYEKEE (reference sequence). Trimming removed 0 bases from V and 2 bases from J, with 8 bases in between. The CDR3 is 14 residues long. Expressed TCRB transcripts got sequenced, as all isolated RNA was reverse transcribed. Data came from immunoSEQ multiplex PCR; TCRdb stores just in-frame clones and leaves some out. The sample records roughly 400,000 clones, approximately 14% being singletons. The study's findings and limits: TCRB repertoires of naive, central memory and Treg cells appeared more similar among patients than among healthy donors. Here, the possible influence of HLA type (on TCRB rearrangement) remained unresolved. The VDJ junctions of type 1 diabetes patients carried fewer insertions and more deletions.

V is TRBV5-5 and J is TRBJ1-1, with unresolved D. This sequence originates from a man aged 30 to 39 in good health. Sequences were obtained from naive CD4+ T cells from blood. CDR3 bases: TGTGCCAGCAGCTTGGAACAGATAAACACTGAAGCTTTCTTT. This codes for CASSLEQINTEAFF.